This T cell receptor beta chain was obtained from a study of T cells expressing NK-cell markers. Study-level information: Out of eight donors sequenced, seven tested HCMV-seropositive and the remaining one seronegative. General observations from the study: Leadership of the CD3+CD56-NKG2C+ fraction also belonged to these clonotypes in a handful of donors. NKG2C+ dominant clonotypes from several donors made up roughly 1.0-7.0% of CD8+ T cells.

About this clonotype itself: Its antigen is not known.

For TCR beta, cDNA was produced by 5'RACE template switching with UMIs. TCRdb reprocessed the 5' RACE reads and keeps a single row for each CDR3 protein, giving no DNA. The listing contains 500,000 to 700,000 distinct CDR3 sequences. Per the germline V gene, CDR1 is SGDLS and CDR2 is YYNGEE. The CDR3 loop spans 17 amino acids. The rearrangement joins TRBV9 to TRBJ1-6. This sequence was found in a man between 18 and 29 years old in good health. Material for sequencing was blood T cells: a sorted CD56 or NKG2C T cell subset, CD4+ or CD8+ T cells, or bulk PBMC T cells (not recorded which). The CDR3 sequence: CASSVASRGDLNSPLHF.